The table lists the clone carrying this T cell receptor beta chain with a few counts. The antigen is unknown. Time point noted: persistent/refractory GD, antithyroid drugs over 5 years with positive TRAb. The TCR library was made from RNA that had been extracted from PBMCs in TRIzol. Building of the TCR beta libraries involved iRepertoire HTBI primers and Arm-PCR of CDR3 regions. Original data processing: Samples collectively showed some 60 TRBV and approximately 15 TRBJ segments. TCRdb independently ran MiXCR on the multiplex PCR reads; one entry per CDR3 protein. It is TCRdb's table, rather than the study itself, that gives the V and J calls and clone size. The table has some 450,000 distinct CDR3 sequences, 20% to 30% seen once. Germline V gives CDR1 SGHRS, CDR2 YFSETQ. The CDR3 runs 16 residues. Between the trimmed V and J ends, which lost 0 bases and 3 bases, there was a span of 16 bases. This entry is derived from a study of regulatory T cells in long-lasting Graves disease.

Study-wide results and caveats: When disease was persistent, TRBV28, TRBJ1-2 and TRBJ2-5 were the favored segments. In persistent patients, shared public clonotypes (more than 2,500) outnumbered those in new patients (almost 1,000).

This sequence was found in a female donor with Graves disease. This sample comprised peripheral blood mononuclear cells (PBMCs), obtained when the disease was refractory, from a patient treated with antithyroid drugs. V gene TRBV5-1 combines with J gene TRBJ2-7; D might be TRBD1 (7 bases). CDR3 bases: TGCGCCAGCAGCTTGGGCCGACAGGGAGCGGGCTACGAGCAGTACTTC. Its protein product is CASSLGRQGAGYEQYF.